Sequencing of this T cell receptor (beta chain) was carried out in a study of OX40 agonist ivuxolimab in advanced cancers. Study-wide context: Patients in dose escalation had liver, melanoma, kidney or head and neck cancers. Participants averaged approximately 60 years of age (range roughly 23 to 79) and were around 80% male.

Profiled with immunoSEQ multiplex PCR; TCRdb holds only in-frame clones, not every one. The table has about 88,000 clones, about 85% seen once; the top ten hold 0.2% to 0.25%. Cycle 7 day 1, cycle 4 day 1, and baseline were the timepoints at which blood was sampled. This clone came up a few times. Here the sequenced sample was CD4+ or CD8+ T cells sorted from blood, taken in a trial of the OX40 agonist ivuxolimab. The source of this sequence is an adult with an advanced solid tumor such as melanoma, head and neck, liver or kidney cancer.

The CDR3 DNA follows: TGTGCCAGCAGCGTACTGGGTAAAGGGACTGAAGCTTTCTTT. Encoded protein: CASSVLGKGTEAFF. This chain connects TRBV9 to TRBJ1-1; D not certain. Trimming shortened V by 1 base and J by 5 bases, and 12 bases separated the two germline ends. Germline V gene lookup returns CDR1 SGDLS and CDR2 YYNGEE. The CDR3 length is 14 residues.